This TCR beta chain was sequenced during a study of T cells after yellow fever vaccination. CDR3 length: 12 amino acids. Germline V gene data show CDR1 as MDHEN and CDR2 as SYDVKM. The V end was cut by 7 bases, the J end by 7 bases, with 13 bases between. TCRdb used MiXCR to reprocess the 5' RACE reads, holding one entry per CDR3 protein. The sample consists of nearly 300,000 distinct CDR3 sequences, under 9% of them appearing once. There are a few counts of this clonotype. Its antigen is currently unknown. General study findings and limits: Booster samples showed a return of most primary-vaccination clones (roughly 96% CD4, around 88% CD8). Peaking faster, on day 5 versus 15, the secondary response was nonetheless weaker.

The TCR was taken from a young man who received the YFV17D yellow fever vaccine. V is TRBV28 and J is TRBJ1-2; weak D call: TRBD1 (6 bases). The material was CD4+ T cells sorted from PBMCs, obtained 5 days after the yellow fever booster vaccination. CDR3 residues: CASTVRGGGYTF. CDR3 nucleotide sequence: TGTGCCAGCACCGTCCGAGGGGGTGGCTACACCTTC.